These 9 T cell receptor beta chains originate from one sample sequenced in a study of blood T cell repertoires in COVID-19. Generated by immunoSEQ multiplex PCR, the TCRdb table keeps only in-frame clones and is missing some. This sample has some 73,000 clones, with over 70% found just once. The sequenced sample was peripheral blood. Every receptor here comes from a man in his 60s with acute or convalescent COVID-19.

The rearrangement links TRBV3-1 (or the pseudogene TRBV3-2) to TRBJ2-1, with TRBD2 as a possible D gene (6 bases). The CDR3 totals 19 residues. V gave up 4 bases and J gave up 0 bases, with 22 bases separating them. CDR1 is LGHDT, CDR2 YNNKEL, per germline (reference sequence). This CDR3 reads CASSPPLFGGTSSYNEQFF. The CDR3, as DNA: TGTGCCAGCAGCCCCCCCCTATTTGGCGGGACTTCCTCCTACAATGAGCAGTTCTTC.

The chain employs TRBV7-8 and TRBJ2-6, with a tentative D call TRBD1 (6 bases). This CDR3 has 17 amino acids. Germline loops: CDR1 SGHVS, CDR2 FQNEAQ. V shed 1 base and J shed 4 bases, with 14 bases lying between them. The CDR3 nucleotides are TGTGCCAGCAGCTTAGTAGGGGGTCCTGTCGGGGCCAACGTCCTGACTTTC. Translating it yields CASSLVGGPVGANVLTF.

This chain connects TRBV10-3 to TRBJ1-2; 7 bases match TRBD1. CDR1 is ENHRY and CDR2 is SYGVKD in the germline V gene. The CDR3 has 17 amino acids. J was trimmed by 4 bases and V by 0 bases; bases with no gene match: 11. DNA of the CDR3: TGTGCCATCAGTGAGTCGACTCCAGGACAGGCCCTCTATGGCTACACCTTC. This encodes CAISESTPGQALYGYTF.

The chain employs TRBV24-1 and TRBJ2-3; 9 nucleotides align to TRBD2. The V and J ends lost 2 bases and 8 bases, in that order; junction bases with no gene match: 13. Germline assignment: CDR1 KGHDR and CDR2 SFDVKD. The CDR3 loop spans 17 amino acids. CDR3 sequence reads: CATSDSKREAPWGTQYF. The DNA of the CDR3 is TGTGCCACCAGTGATTCCAAGCGGGAGGCCCCTTGGGGTACGCAGTATTTT.

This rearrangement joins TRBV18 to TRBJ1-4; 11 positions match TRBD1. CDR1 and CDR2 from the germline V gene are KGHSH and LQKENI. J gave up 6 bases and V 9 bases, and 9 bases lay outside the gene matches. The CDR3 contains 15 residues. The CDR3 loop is CASRTGGNGDEKLFF. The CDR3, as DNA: TGTGCCAGTCGGACAGGGGGCAATGGTGATGAAAAACTGTTTTTT.

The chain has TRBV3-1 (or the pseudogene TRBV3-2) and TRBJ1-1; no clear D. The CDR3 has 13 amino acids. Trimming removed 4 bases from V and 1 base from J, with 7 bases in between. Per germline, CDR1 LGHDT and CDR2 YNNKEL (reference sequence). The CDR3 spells CASSLIENTEAFF. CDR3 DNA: TGTGCCAGCAGCCTCATAGAGAACACTGAAGCTTTCTTT.

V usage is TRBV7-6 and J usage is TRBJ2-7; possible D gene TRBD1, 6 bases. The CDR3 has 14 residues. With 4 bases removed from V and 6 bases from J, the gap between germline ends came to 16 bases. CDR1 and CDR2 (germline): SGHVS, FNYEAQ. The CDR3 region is CASSSHLTGFEQYF. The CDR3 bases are TGTGCCAGCAGCTCCCACCTTACAGGGTTCGAGCAGTACTTC. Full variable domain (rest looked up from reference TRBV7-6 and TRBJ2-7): GAGVSQSPRYKVTKRGQDVALRCDPISGHVSLYWYRQALGQGPEFLTYFNYEAQQDKSGLPNDRFSAERPEGSISTLTIQRTEQRDSAMYRCASSSHLTGFEQYFGPGTRLTVT.

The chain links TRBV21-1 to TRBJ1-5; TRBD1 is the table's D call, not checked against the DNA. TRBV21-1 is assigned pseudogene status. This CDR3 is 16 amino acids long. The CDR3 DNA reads TGTGCCAGCAGCAAATTAGGGACAGGGACAAATCAGCCCCAGCATTTT. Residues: CASSKLGTGTNQPQHF.

The CDR3 region is CASSLDTSYEQYF. For the CDR3, the DNA is TGTGCCAGCAGCCTGGACACCTCCTACGAGCAGTACTTC. The chain carries TRBV11-1 and TRBJ2-7, with D tentatively TRBD1 (5 bases). Per germline, CDR1 SGHAT and CDR2 FQDESV (reference sequence). V was clipped by 5 bases and J by 0 bases, with 8 bases between them. The CDR3 is 13 residues long.